This section outlines one T cell receptor beta chain sequence together with its context. Its specificity is unknown. This record comes from a study of cytotoxic CD8 clonotypes in ibrutinib-treated CLL. For the study at large: Responses comprised about 25 partial and 2 complete; at median about 68 months, about 15 remained remitted and roughly 12 progressed. Study observations and caveats: The clonality rise at ibrutinib response reflected private clonotype expansion. Pretreatment clonality was elevated relative to age-matched healthy donors and paralleled circulating CD8+ T-cell counts.

The repertoire was sequenced with immunoSEQ multiplex PCR; TCRdb's copy has only in-frame clones and lacks some. Here the sample spans fewer than 200,000 clones, 84% being singletons. The sample consisted of PBMCs, taken after 24 months of ibrutinib treatment. The sequence derives from a human donor with chronic lymphocytic leukemia.

CDR3 residues: CASSPNGFSYEQYF. For the CDR3, the DNA is TGTGCCAGCAGCCCGAATGGATTCTCCTACGAGCAGTACTTC. The chain recombines TRBV14 with TRBJ2-7; D is uncertain. Per germline, CDR1 SGHDN and CDR2 FVKESK. Deletions cut 4 bases from V and 0 bases from J, with 10 bases between. This CDR3 contains 14 residues.